Below are 28 T cell receptor beta chains sequenced from a single sample in a study of blood T cell repertoires in COVID-19. Measured with immunoSEQ multiplex PCR; TCRdb has only the in-frame clones, and not every one. The sample lists some 180,000 clones, around 80% occurring once. Sequenced: peripheral blood. These receptors all stem from a woman aged 80 or over with active or convalescent COVID-19.

This clone is a singleton in its sample. This chain connects TRBV24-1 to TRBJ2-5; TRBD2 agrees at 8 bases. This CDR3 comprises 15 residues. Germline loops: CDR1 KGHDR, CDR2 SFDVKD. V was clipped by 1 base and J by 5 bases; unmatched bases: 5. The CDR3 reads CATSDLGRGAETQYF. The CDR3 DNA follows: TGTGCCACCAGTGATTTAGGGCGGGGGGCGGAGACCCAGTACTTC.

The chain uses TRBV24-1 and TRBJ1-2, with 8 bases lining up with TRBD1. The CDR3 is made up of 16 amino acids. With 9 bases clipped from V and 1 base from J, the junction kept 12 bases outside the gene matches. Germline values: CDR1 KGHDR, CDR2 SFDVKD. The CDR3 protein is CATYVSQGVNNYGYTF. DNA for the CDR3: TGTGCCACCTACGTTTCACAGGGGGTAAATAACTATGGCTACACCTTC.

The chain recombines TRBV21-1 with TRBJ2-7; the D call of TRBD2 is as the table states it, not checked on the DNA. TRBV21-1 is annotated as a pseudogene. CDR3 length equals 17 residues. CDR3 sequence (DNA): TGTGCCAGCAGCAAACGGGGGATTCAAGACGGTGTCTACGAGCAGTACTTC. Translation: CASSKRGIQDGVYEQYF.

V is TRBV28 and J is TRBJ2-5; TRBD1 matches at 8 bases. Per germline, CDR1 MDHEN and CDR2 SYDVKM. V shed 4 bases and J 2 bases; nucleotides not matched to a gene: 9. This CDR3 region has 16 residues. The CDR3 bases are TGTGCCAGCAGTTCCCTGTGGACAGGGTTACAAGAGACCCAGTACTTC. Translating gives CASSSLWTGLQETQYF.

The V gene is TRBV20-1, the J gene TRBJ1-2; D unresolved. Germline V gives CDR1 DFQATT, CDR2 SNEGSKA (reference sequence). Trimming removed 6 bases at V and 4 bases at J, with 9 bases between. The CDR3 has 11 amino acids. CDR3 protein: CSANQAYGYTF. The CDR3 coding sequence is TGCAGTGCGAACCAGGCCTATGGCTACACCTTC.

This clone occurred a few times. The chain links TRBV27 to TRBJ2-2; D may be TRBD2 (5 bases). Trimming removed 8 bases from V and 7 bases from J, with 14 bases in between. The germline V gene has CDR1 MNHEY and CDR2 SMNVEV (reference sequence). The CDR3 spans 13 residues. CDR3 DNA sequence: TGTGCCAGCCTGAAGAGGGATATCGGGGAGCTGTTTTTT. This sequence encodes CASLKRDIGELFF.

V is TRBV11-2 and J is TRBJ1-3, with TRBD1 as a possible D gene (5 bases). From germline, CDR1 is SGHAT and CDR2 FQNNGV. V was shortened by 0 bases and J by 4 bases, with 16 bases between the two germline ends. The CDR3 runs 17 residues. The CDR3 region is CASSLDLYGGSGNTIYF. CDR3 sequence (DNA): TGTGCCAGCAGCTTAGATCTTTACGGGGGGTCAGGAAACACCATATATTTT.

This chain joins TRBV5-1 and TRBJ2-3; TRBD1 might be the D (6 bases). The germline CDR1 and CDR2 sequences are SGHRS and YFSETQ. V was cut by 3 bases and J by 0 bases, with 11 bases left in between. CDR3 size: 15 residues. CDR3 region: CASSYDRPSTDTQYF. CDR3 DNA sequence: TGCGCCAGCAGCTACGACAGGCCGAGCACAGATACGCAGTATTTT.

There are a few counts of this clone. V is TRBV29-1 and J is TRBJ2-7; no definite D call. The CDR3 is 11 amino acids. Trimming removed 7 bases from V and 4 bases from J, with 11 bases in between. From germline, CDR1 is SQVTM and CDR2 ANQGSEA. DNA of the CDR3: TGCAGCGCCGGAACGGGTTACGAGCAGTACTTC. It encodes CSAGTGYEQYF.

The rearrangement joins TRBV5-1 to TRBJ2-5, with 12 nucleotides matching TRBD1. The CDR3 sequence is 18 residues long. Losses at the gene ends were 2 bases for V and 5 bases for J; bases not matched to a gene: 13. Looked up from germline, CDR1 is SGHRS and CDR2 is YFSETQ. This CDR3 reads CASSLAGTGGFMSETQYF. As DNA, the CDR3 is TGCGCCAGCAGCTTAGCCGGGACAGGGGGCTTTATGTCGGAGACCCAGTACTTC.

The rearrangement uses TRBV28 and TRBJ2-7, with 7 bases fitting TRBD1. This CDR3 has 14 amino acids. Germline V gene sequence: CDR1 MDHEN, CDR2 SYDVKM. Trimming at V came to 3 bases and at J to 9 bases, leaving 11 bases not matched to a gene. The CDR3 is CASSFNDRASGQYF. DNA of the CDR3: TGTGCCAGCAGTTTCAACGACAGGGCCAGCGGGCAGTACTTC. Drawing the rest from reference TRBV28 and TRBJ2-7, the complete variable domain is DVKVTQSSRYLVKRTGEKVFLECVQDMDHENMFWYRQDPGLGLRLIYFSYDVKMKEKGDIPEGYSVSREKKERFSLILESASTNQTSMYLCASSFNDRASGQYFGPGTRLTVT.

CDR3 region: CASSHVLPLHF. The CDR3 coding sequence is TGCGCCAGCAGTCACGTACTTCCCCTCCACTTT. The chain couples TRBV23-1 to TRBJ1-6; D call uncertain. TRBV23-1 is labeled an ORF, and its function is uncertain. This CDR3 comprises 11 residues. Trimming cost V 3 bases and J 13 bases, with 7 bases left between them.

In its sample, this clone was seen a few times. V and J are TRBV7-2 and TRBJ1-5; tentatively, D is TRBD1 (5 bases). V gave up 1 base and J gave up 0 bases, with 10 bases separating them. Germline V gene sequence: CDR1 SGHTA, CDR2 FQGNSA. This CDR3 has 16 residues. CDR3 bases: TGTGCCAGCAGCTTAGTAGCCAGGGCTAGCAATCAGCCCCAGCATTTT. Translation: CASSLVARASNQPQHF.

The chain is built from TRBV24-1 and TRBJ2-3; D perhaps matches TRBD1 (6 bases). Trimming removed 3 bases at V and 7 bases at J, with 13 bases between. The CDR3 is made up of 14 amino acids. The V gene's germline CDR1 is KGHDR and CDR2 SFDVKD. This CDR3 is CATSDRTVRNTQYF. The DNA of the CDR3 is TGTGCCACCAGTGATCGGACAGTGAGGAATACGCAGTATTTT.

This chain links TRBV21-1 with TRBJ1-2; whether TRBD1, the table's D call, matches the DNA was not checked. TRBV21-1 is a recognized pseudogene. CDR3 length: 18 amino acids. CDR3: CASSTTVGTGEANYGYTF. DNA of the CDR3: TGTGCCAGCAGCACCACCGTTGGGACAGGGGAGGCTAACTATGGCTACACCTTC.

CDR3 DNA sequence: TGTGCCAGCAGCTTTCCCGGGGGGAACACTGAAGCTTTCTTT. Its protein product is CASSFPGGNTEAFF. J is TRBJ1-1 and V is TRBV3-1 (or the pseudogene TRBV3-2), with TRBD1 as a possible D gene (5 bases). The germline V gene encodes CDR1 LGHDT and CDR2 YNNKEL (reference sequence). CDR3 length equals 14 residues. Deletions cut 5 bases from V and 1 base from J, with 11 bases between.

The genes are TRBV29-1 and TRBJ1-2, with 11 bases matching TRBD1. The CDR3 extends over 12 amino acids. The V and J ends lost 6 bases and 7 bases, in that order; junction bases with no gene match: 4. Germline V gene lookup returns CDR1 SQVTM and CDR2 ANQGSEA. The chain's CDR3 is CSVADRGPGYTF. CDR3 nucleotides: TGCAGCGTCGCGGACAGGGGGCCTGGCTACACCTTC.

The CDR3 sequence is CASTNSGGARNTQYF. In nucleotides, the CDR3 is TGTGCCAGCACAAATAGCGGGGGGGCCCGGAATACGCAGTATTTT. V usage is TRBV28 and J usage is TRBJ2-3, with TRBD2 identical over 11 bases. Trimming removed 7 bases from V and 7 bases from J; junction bases left unmatched: 10. Germline V gene lookup returns CDR1 MDHEN and CDR2 SYDVKM. The CDR3 spans 15 residues.

The chain couples TRBV5-1 to TRBJ1-5; D may be TRBD1 (6 bases). The V end was cut by 0 bases, the J end by 3 bases, with 13 bases between. The CDR3 has 16 amino acids. CDR1 SGHRS and CDR2 YFSETQ come from the germline V gene. The CDR3 sequence is CASSLDRAQVNQPQHF. The CDR3 bases are TGCGCCAGCAGCTTGGACAGGGCCCAAGTCAATCAGCCCCAGCATTTT.

This sequence joins TRBV9 and TRBJ2-3; 11 bases are shared with TRBD2. From germline, CDR1 is SGDLS and CDR2 YYNGEE. The CDR3 runs 18 residues. J gave up 4 bases and V 3 bases, and 13 bases lay outside the gene matches. Here the CDR3 reads CASSGSLGLAGRADTQYF. Written as DNA, the CDR3 is TGTGCCAGCAGCGGGTCTTTAGGACTAGCGGGTAGAGCAGATACGCAGTATTTT.

This clone was observed a single time. J is TRBJ2-7 and V is TRBV6-1, with 7 bases identical to TRBD1. The CDR3 runs 17 residues. CDR1 is MNHNS, CDR2 SASEGT, per germline. V gave up 4 bases and J gave up 4 bases; unmatched junction bases: 16. The CDR3 DNA reads as TGTGCCAGCAGTGTAACGATGCAGGCAGGGGGTTTATACGAGCAGTACTTC. It encodes CASSVTMQAGGLYEQYF.

This clone showed up just once. V gene TRBV4-3 combines with J gene TRBJ1-6; 7 bases line up with TRBD1. Germline V lookup: CDR1 LGHNA, CDR2 YSLEER. V shed 1 base and J 5 bases; nucleotides not matched to a gene: 2. The CDR3 runs to 15 residues. CDR3 sequence (DNA): TGCGCCAGCAGCCAAGGGGACAGTAATAATTCACCCCTCCACTTT. This translates into CASSQGDSNNSPLHF.

This clone was picked up one time. Distinct nucleotide sequences in the sample also encode this CDR3. The chain carries TRBV2 and TRBJ2-7; 8 bases align to TRBD2. The length of the CDR3 is 12 residues. The junction had 1 base not matched to a gene; V was cut back by 6 bases and J by 3 bases. The germline CDR1 and CDR2 sequences are SNHLY and FYNNEI. The CDR3 nucleotides are TGTGCCAGCAGCGGGACTAGCTACGAGCAGTACTTC. Its protein product is CASSGTSYEQYF.

The chain couples TRBV4-3 to TRBJ1-6, with no clear D. The CDR3 is 15 amino acids. Trimming cost V 1 base and J 7 bases, with 11 bases left between them. Germline V lookup: CDR1 LGHNA, CDR2 YSLEER. CDR3 region: CASSQGSAKNSPLHF. The CDR3 DNA reads as TGCGCCAGCAGCCAAGGGAGCGCCAAAAATTCACCCCTCCACTTT.

V and J are TRBV6-1 and TRBJ1-1; D is uncertain. Germline V gives CDR1 MNHNS, CDR2 SASEGT. The ends were cut back, 6 bases at V and 1 base at J, with 6 bases in the middle. The CDR3 loop spans 12 amino acids. The CDR3 coding sequence is TGTGCCAGCAGGACACAGAACACTGAAGCTTTCTTT. Amino acid sequence: CASRTQNTEAFF.

The chain has TRBV7-9 and TRBJ1-2; 7 nucleotides line up with TRBD1. V shed 5 bases and J 5 bases; nucleotides not matched to a gene: 14. The CDR3 loop spans 16 amino acids. Germline lookup yields CDR1 SEHNR and CDR2 FQNEAQ (reference sequence). CDR3 DNA: TGTGCCAGCAGCGCAAGACAGGGTCTTTTATTTTATGGCTACACCTTC. Encoded protein: CASSARQGLLFYGYTF.

The rearrangement joins TRBV6-2 or TRBV6-3 to TRBJ1-2; 11 nucleotides agree with TRBD1. J gave up 2 bases and V 6 bases, and 11 bases lay outside the gene matches. CDR1 and CDR2 from the germline V gene are MNHEY and SVGEGT. The CDR3 runs to 17 residues. CDR3 sequence reads: CASSLDGQGALNYGYTF. As DNA, the CDR3 is TGTGCCAGCAGCCTCGATGGACAGGGGGCATTAAACTATGGCTACACCTTC.

V is TRBV6-2 or TRBV6-3 and J is TRBJ2-5; the match to TRBD1 covers 9 bases. V was clipped by 5 bases and J by 4 bases; unmatched bases: 5. Germline CDR1 MNHEY, CDR2 SVGEGT. The CDR3 loop spans 14 amino acids. CDR3 sequence reads: CASSTGTGLETQYF. CDR3 DNA: TGTGCCAGCAGTACCGGGACAGGGCTAGAGACCCAGTACTTC.